These 31 T cell receptor beta chains originate from one sample sequenced in a study of siplizumab effects on memory and regulatory T cells (dated by TCRdb to the late 2010s). Library preparation employed the immunoSEQ multiplex PCR assay. Here the immuneACCESS table is served through TCRdb, limited to in-frame sequences with V and J called. Missing clones are a known gap in these copies; in checked studies unresolved V genes cover under half, and the rest lacks a known reason. Recorded for this sample are tens of thousands of clones; roughly 96% of them occurred a single time. 0.025% to 0.035% of the sample comes from the top ten. The sequenced sample was naive CD4+ T cells sorted from blood. The cell subset or site label, as the study defines it: unstimulated naive T cells. The receptors shown here come from a human donor in good health.

The rearrangement joins TRBV14 to TRBJ2-3; no reliable D call. The CDR3 runs 17 residues. The germline V gene has CDR1 SGHDN and CDR2 FVKESK. The V end was cut by 2 bases, the J end by 3 bases, with 18 bases between. CDR3 sequence: CASSQTRSGRRTDTQYF. CDR3 nucleotide sequence: TGTGCCAGCAGCCAAACCCGATCCGGCCGAAGAACAGATACGCAGTATTTT.

This chain links TRBV7-2 with TRBJ2-7; 7 positions match TRBD1. V dropped 2 bases and J dropped 0; count of bases not matched to a gene: 4. This CDR3 region has 15 residues. Per the germline V gene, CDR1 is SGHTA and CDR2 is FQGNSA. The CDR3 region is CASSLTGTASYEQYF. The DNA for the CDR3 is TGTGCCAGCAGCTTAACGGGGACAGCCTCCTACGAGCAGTACTTC.

The genes are TRBV5-6 and TRBJ1-4, with TRBD1 as a possible D gene (6 bases). Trimming removed 3 bases at V and 6 bases at J, with 15 bases between. CDR3 length: 15 residues. Germline loops: CDR1 SGHDT, CDR2 YYEEEE. CDR3 DNA: TGTGCCAGCAGCTCCAAGGCAGGGGTTCATGAAAAACTGTTTTTT. This encodes CASSSKAGVHEKLFF.

Here the CDR3 DNA reads TGTGCCAGCAGCTTAGCGCCGGGAGCTAACTATGGCTACACCTTC. Translation: CASSLAPGANYGYTF. This sequence joins TRBV7-9 and TRBJ1-2; no clear D gene. CDR3 size: 15 residues. Between the trimmed V and J ends, which lost 0 bases and 0 bases, there was a span of 8 bases. CDR1 SEHNR and CDR2 FQNEAQ come from the germline V gene (reference sequence). The full variable domain, with the rest looked up from reference TRBV7-9 and TRBJ1-2, is DTGVSQNPRHKITKRGQNVTFRCDPISEHNRLYWYRQTLGQGPEFLTYFQNEAQLEKSRLLSDRFSAERPKGSFSTLEIQRTEQGDSAMYLCASSLAPGANYGYTFGSGTRLTVV.

This clone has only one observation. The rearrangement joins TRBV30 to TRBJ1-2; the D is unclear. V was clipped by 4 bases and J by 7 bases, with 13 bases between them. The CDR3 loop spans 12 amino acids. Germline CDR1 is GTSNPN and CDR2 is SVGIG (reference sequence). CDR3 nucleotide sequence: TGTGCCTGGACGGGCGGAAAGGGTGGCTACACCTTC. Translating it yields CAWTGGKGGYTF.

The chain has TRBV6-6 and TRBJ2-1; 11 bases are shared with TRBD1. CDR3 length: 15 amino acids. V shed 5 bases, J shed 6 bases, and the junction held 6 bases outside the gene matches. Germline lookup yields CDR1 MNHNY and CDR2 SVGAGI (reference sequence). CDR3 in amino acids: CASSPGTGGVNEQFF. Written as DNA, the CDR3 is TGTGCCAGCAGTCCCGGGACAGGGGGTGTCAATGAGCAGTTCTTC.

The chain combines TRBV5-5 with TRBJ1-6; D remains unclear. The germline V gene encodes CDR1 SGHKS and CDR2 YYEKEE (reference sequence). The V and J ends lost 0 bases and 9 bases respectively, with 16 bases between them. There are 16 residues in the CDR3. The CDR3 sequence: CASSLAEAAGFSPLHF. For the CDR3, the DNA is TGTGCCAGCAGCTTGGCCGAGGCGGCAGGATTTTCACCCCTCCACTTT.

Remarks on this clone: Other DNA sequences in the sample encode the same CDR3. The rearrangement links TRBV7-2 to TRBJ2-3; D uncertain. Germline CDR1 reads SGHTA; CDR2 reads FQGNSA. V was clipped by 3 bases and J by 4 bases, with 2 bases between them. This CDR3 spans 11 amino acids. Here the CDR3 DNA reads TGTGCCAGCAGCTTGGCAGATACGCAGTATTTT. This encodes CASSLADTQYF.

The chain uses TRBV10-3 and TRBJ2-1, with D perhaps matching TRBD1 (6 bases). Per the germline V gene, CDR1 is ENHRY and CDR2 is SYGVKD. The CDR3 spans 14 residues. The V and J ends lost 0 bases and 7 bases respectively, with 10 bases between them. CDR3 amino acids: CAISESAGVNEQFF. The CDR3, as DNA: TGTGCCATCAGTGAGTCGGCAGGGGTGAATGAGCAGTTCTTC.

This clone has a single count. The V gene is TRBV7-9, the J gene TRBJ1-5; maybe TRBD1 (5 bases). Trimming cost V 1 base and J 0 bases, with 13 bases left between them. CDR3 length: 17 amino acids. Germline V gives CDR1 SEHNR, CDR2 FQNEAQ (reference sequence). Here the CDR3 reads CASSLVGGSYSNQPQHF. Here the CDR3 DNA reads TGTGCCAGCAGCTTAGTGGGGGGGAGCTATAGCAATCAGCCCCAGCATTTT.

This clone was counted once. The chain is built from TRBV6-1 and TRBJ2-6; D is unresolved. The length of the CDR3 is 13 residues. Per the germline V gene, CDR1 is MNHNS and CDR2 is SASEGT. Trimming shortened V by 8 bases and J by 4 bases, and 9 bases separated the two germline ends. The CDR3 protein is CASRPAGANVLTF. The DNA of the CDR3 is TGTGCCAGCCGGCCAGCAGGGGCCAACGTCCTGACTTTC.

This chain connects TRBV14 to TRBJ2-5, with 8 bases lining up with TRBD1. From germline, CDR1 is SGHDN and CDR2 FVKESK. This CDR3 spans 15 amino acids. The trim removed 3 bases at V and 5 bases at J, leaving 8 bases unmatched. CDR3 sequence reads: CASSQLTGAGETQYF. CDR3 nucleotides: TGTGCCAGCAGCCAGTTGACAGGGGCGGGGGAGACCCAGTACTTC.

The V gene is TRBV19, the J gene TRBJ1-6; no reliable D call. The CDR3 runs 15 residues. The V end lost 3 bases, the J end lost 9 bases, and 15 bases lay between the germline ends. Germline assignment: CDR1 LNHDA and CDR2 SQIVND (reference sequence). In nucleotides, the CDR3 is TGTGCCAGTAGTATGTGGGCGGAGGGAAGTTCACCCCTCCACTTT. It yields the protein CASSMWAEGSSPLHF.

The chain uses TRBV29-1 and TRBJ2-2; 7 bases agree with TRBD1. The germline CDR1 and CDR2 sequences are SQVTM and ANQGSEA. The J segment lost 4 bases and the V segment lost 4 bases, leaving 6 bases of the junction unmatched. The CDR3 is made up of 14 amino acids. CDR3 coding DNA: TGCAGCGTTGGATCAGGGACAGCCACCGGGGAGCTGTTTTTT. Protein sequence: CSVGSGTATGELFF.

The V call is TRBV6-6, the J call TRBJ2-5; D possibly matches TRBD1 or TRBD2 (6 bases each). The CDR3 totals 14 residues. The ends were cut back, 0 bases at V and 5 bases at J, with 10 bases in the middle. Germline values: CDR1 MNHNY, CDR2 SVGAGI (reference sequence). The CDR3 is CASSYSQGRETQYF. CDR3 in DNA: TGTGCCAGCAGTTACTCCCAGGGGAGGGAGACCCAGTACTTC.

The rearrangement links TRBV5-1 to TRBJ1-5; D uncertain. With 0 bases removed from V and 5 bases from J, the gap between germline ends came to 12 bases. The germline V gene has CDR1 SGHRS and CDR2 YFSETQ. The CDR3 spans 15 residues. In DNA, the CDR3 is TGCGCCAGCAGCTTGGCCTTGGGAGCCGATCAGCCCCAGCATTTT. Amino acid sequence: CASSLALGADQPQHF.

This clone was recorded once. The chain carries TRBV18 and TRBJ1-1; D may be TRBD1 (5 bases). Germline lookup yields CDR1 KGHSH and CDR2 LQKENI. This CDR3 is 16 amino acids long. Trimming took 2 bases from V and 0 from J, leaving 13 bases between them. The CDR3 bases are TGTGCCAGCTCACCATGGGACCCCGGGGTGAACACTGAAGCTTTCTTT. Residues: CASSPWDPGVNTEAFF.

The chain uses TRBV6-5 and TRBJ2-2; no reliable D call. V dropped 6 bases and J dropped 0 bases, with 5 bases sitting between them. Germline V gene data show CDR1 as MNHEY and CDR2 as SVGAGI. The CDR3 consists of 13 residues. The CDR3 sequence is CASRAANTGELFF. The CDR3 DNA follows: TGTGCCAGCAGGGCGGCGAACACCGGGGAGCTGTTTTTT.

The chain couples TRBV18 to TRBJ2-5; TRBD2 agrees at 9 bases. Germline CDR1 and CDR2: KGHSH and LQKENI. V was clipped by 0 bases and J by 7 bases; unmatched bases: 6. The CDR3 loop spans 15 amino acids. The CDR3 nucleotides are TGTGCCAGCTCACCACCCGGACTAGCGAGTGGGACCCAGTACTTC. This codes for CASSPPGLASGTQYF. The full variable domain, with the rest looked up from reference TRBV18 and TRBJ2-5, is NAGVMQNPRHLVRRRGQEARLRCSPMKGHSHVYWYRQLPEEGLKFMVYLQKENIIDESGMPKERFSAEFPKEGPSILRIQQVVRGDSAAYFCASSPPGLASGTQYFGPGTRLLVL.

The chain's CDR3 is CSVLNGNNNSPLHF. CDR3 coding DNA: TGCAGCGTTTTAAACGGGAATAATAATTCACCCCTCCACTTT. The V gene is TRBV29-1, the J gene TRBJ1-6; D gene unclear. The CDR3 loop spans 14 amino acids. Trimming shortened V by 5 bases and J by 5 bases, and 13 bases separated the two germline ends. Per the germline V gene, CDR1 is SQVTM and CDR2 is ANQGSEA.

The V and J genes are TRBV7-3 and TRBJ2-1; possibly TRBD1 for D (5 bases). Germline V lookup: CDR1 SGHTA, CDR2 FQGTGA. Trimming removed 4 bases at V and 8 bases at J, with 15 bases between. CDR3 length equals 14 residues. This chain's CDR3 is CASSSIQGYDEQFF. The CDR3 DNA sequence: TGTGCCAGCAGCTCAATCCAGGGATACGATGAGCAGTTCTTC. Drawing the rest from reference TRBV7-3 and TRBJ2-1, the complete variable domain is GAGVSQTPSNKVTEKGKYVELRCDPISGHTALYWYRQSLGQGPEFLIYFQGTGAADDSGLPNDRFFAVRPEGSVSTLKIQRTERGDSAVYLCASSSIQGYDEQFFGPGTRLTVL.

The chain carries TRBV5-6 and TRBJ2-7, with D unclear. The CDR3 is made up of 11 amino acids. V lost 2 bases and J 6 bases, leaving 6 bases between the germline ends. Per germline, CDR1 SGHDT and CDR2 YYEEEE. Here the CDR3 DNA reads TGTGCCAGCAGCTTTGGCGTCGAGCAGTACTTC. It specifies CASSFGVEQYF.

The chain employs TRBV5-1 and TRBJ1-3; TRBD1 aligns across 10 bases. The CDR3 is 15 amino acids. CDR1 and CDR2 from the germline V gene are SGHRS and YFSETQ. J gave up 4 bases and V 4 bases, and 5 bases lay outside the gene matches. CDR3 sequence reads: CASSGGTGAGNTIYF. CDR3 DNA: TGCGCCAGCAGCGGCGGGACAGGGGCCGGAAACACCATATATTTT.

The chain carries TRBV6-5 and TRBJ1-6; 9 bases match TRBD1. With V trimmed by 6 bases and J by 7 bases, 7 bases remained unmatched. CDR1 is MNHEY, CDR2 SVGAGI, per germline. CDR3 length equals 15 residues. This chain's CDR3 is CASRRTTGGNSPLHF. The CDR3 region has the DNA TGTGCCAGCAGACGGACGACAGGGGGGAATTCACCCCTCCACTTT.

The chain combines TRBV7-3 with TRBJ2-1; 9 bases align to TRBD1. The CDR3 length is 15 residues. J lost 9 bases, V lost 5 bases, and 11 bases had no gene match. Germline V gene data show CDR1 as SGHTA and CDR2 as FQGTGA. The CDR3: CASSLIHVQGAEQFF. DNA of the CDR3: TGTGCCAGCAGCCTCATACACGTACAGGGGGCTGAGCAGTTCTTC.

This clone occurred once. This chain connects TRBV5-1 to TRBJ1-2, with D possibly matching TRBD1 (5 bases). The germline V gene encodes CDR1 SGHRS and CDR2 YFSETQ. V was shortened by 0 bases and J by 4 bases, with 10 bases between the two germline ends. The CDR3 is 14 amino acids. CDR3 nucleotides: TGCGCCAGCAGCTTGGCCAGGGAAATCTATGGCTACACCTTC. It yields the protein CASSLAREIYGYTF. Filled out from reference TRBV5-1 and TRBJ1-2, the complete variable domain reads KAGVTQTPRYLIKTRGQQVTLSCSPISGHRSVSWYQQTPGQGLQFLFEYFSETQRNKGNFPGRFSGRQFSNSRSEMNVSTLELGDSALYLCASSLAREIYGYTFGSGTRLTVV.

This rearrangement joins TRBV28 to TRBJ1-2; perhaps TRBD1 as D (5 bases). V was clipped by 3 bases and J by 0 bases, with 8 bases between them. The CDR3 is 14 amino acids. Germline V gives CDR1 MDHEN, CDR2 SYDVKM. This chain's CDR3 is CASSFRGANYGYTF. The DNA of the CDR3 is TGTGCCAGCAGTTTCCGGGGGGCTAACTATGGCTACACCTTC.

V usage is TRBV6-5 and J usage is TRBJ1-5, with D tentatively TRBD1 (5 bases). The CDR3 runs 15 residues. Per germline, CDR1 MNHEY and CDR2 SVGAGI. With 2 bases removed from V and 1 base from J, the gap between germline ends came to 9 bases. The CDR3 coding sequence is TGTGCCAGCAGTTACGGGGGAGGGAGCAATCAGCCCCAGCATTTT. Translating it yields CASSYGGGSNQPQHF.

V usage is TRBV19 and J usage is TRBJ1-2, with 7 positions matching TRBD1. Germline CDR1 reads LNHDA; CDR2 reads SQIVND (reference sequence). V shed 4 bases, J shed 6 bases, and the junction held 5 bases outside the gene matches. The CDR3 sequence is 13 residues long. The CDR3, as DNA: TGTGCCAGTAGTACCCCAGGGGGGAATGGCTACACCTTC. This encodes CASSTPGGNGYTF.

The V call is TRBV5-1, the J call TRBJ1-2; 7 nucleotides align to TRBD1. This CDR3 spans 14 amino acids. Germline V gene lookup returns CDR1 SGHRS and CDR2 YFSETQ. J gave up 6 bases and V 4 bases, and 9 bases lay outside the gene matches. The CDR3, as DNA: TGCGCCAGCAGCGGCCTACAGGGGAGAGATGGCTACACCTTC. Translation gives CASSGLQGRDGYTF.

The chain employs TRBV18 and TRBJ2-3; D remains unclear. Germline V gene data show CDR1 as KGHSH and CDR2 as LQKENI. Trimming shortened V by 6 bases and J by 0 bases, and 10 bases separated the two germline ends. This CDR3 is 14 amino acids long. CDR3 protein: CASSLQRSTDTQYF. The CDR3 DNA reads as TGTGCCAGCTCCCTGCAGCGTAGCACAGATACGCAGTATTTT.